This T cell receptor (beta chain) was captured in a study of blood T cell repertoires in COVID-19. CDR3 size: 14 residues. V trimming: 5 bases; J trimming: 3 bases; junction bases outside the gene matches: 4. Germline CDR1 reads LNHDA; CDR2 reads SQIVND (reference sequence). Repertoires were generated with immunoSEQ multiplex PCR, while TCRdb's copy carries only in-frame clones and drops some. The repertoire consists of around 160,000 clones, with around nine tenths occurring once and the leading ten covering 2% to 2.5%. Sample: peripheral blood. This chain links TRBV19 with TRBJ2-7; 10 bases match TRBD2. This clonotype was sampled from a human donor in a cohort sampled during active COVID-19. CDR3 DNA sequence: TGTGCCAGTAGTCCTAGCGGGAGACTCTACGAGCAGTACTTC. The encoded protein is CASSPSGRLYEQYF.